This TCR beta chain was captured in a study of blood T cell repertoires in COVID-19. Background on the study: Acute and convalescent COVID-19 samples came from the United States, Italy and Spain.

The repertoire was sequenced with immunoSEQ multiplex PCR; TCRdb's copy has only in-frame clones and lacks some. In the table there are a few hundred thousand clones, over 80% of which are singletons. This CDR3 contains 12 residues. Trimming removed 3 bases from V and 12 bases from J, with 11 bases in between. CDR1 is KGHDR, CDR2 SFDVKD, per germline. The chain carries TRBV24-1 and TRBJ2-1, with a tentative D call TRBD1 (6 bases). Specimen: PBMCs or T cells enriched from blood (not recorded which). The origin of this receptor is a woman aged 40 to 55 who had recovered from COVID-19. CDR3 DNA: TGTGCCACCAGTGATCCGGGACATGGGCAGTTCTTC. It translates to CATSDPGHGQFF.